The rows below give T cell receptor beta chains drawn from one sample of a study of blood T cell repertoires in COVID-19. Assay used: immunoSEQ multiplex PCR; TCRdb lists only in-frame clones, some missing. The data show about 180,000 clones, 70% to 90% seen once. The sample comprised peripheral blood. The receptor source for this set is a man aged 60 to 75 with acute or convalescent COVID-19. Both conserved end residues are part of each CDR3.

J: TRBJ1-5; V: TRBV5-1; CDR3: CASSLEPGNQPQHF
J: TRBJ2-3; V: TRBV30; CDR3: CACSSGYTDTQYF
J: TRBJ2-2; V: TRBV6-5; CDR3: CASSYSRTSGTGELFF
J: TRBJ1-2; V: TRBV29-1; CDR3: CSVGGQENYGYTF
J: TRBJ1-1; V: TRBV6-2/TRBV6-3; CDR3: CASSSRDRVTEAFF
J: TRBJ1-1; V: TRBV7-9; CDR3: CASSSSKPGSEAFF
J: TRBJ2-5; V: TRBV6-2/TRBV6-3; CDR3: CASSLSGNRWGTQYF
J: TRBJ1-1; V: TRBV19; CDR3: CASRWTGGMNTEAFF
J: TRBJ2-7; V: TRBV14; CDR3: CASSQGGYYEQYF
J: TRBJ2-7; V: TRBV10-2; CDR3: CASSEYAGGSYEQYF
J: TRBJ2-1; V: TRBV7-6; CDR3: CASTFGGGVGGDGEQFF
J: TRBJ2-1; V: TRBV2; CDR3: CASSGREVGGEQFF
J: TRBJ1-6; V: TRBV3-1/TRBV3-2; CDR3: CASSQRTQGGNSPLHF
J: TRBJ2-3; V: TRBV5-6; CDR3: CASSRGEPISTDTQYF
J: TRBJ1-5; V: TRBV10-3; CDR3: CAIRTGLNQPQHF
J: TRBJ2-3; V: TRBV12-3/TRBV12-4; CDR3: CASTQAVQDTQYF
J: TRBJ1-2; V: TRBV5-6; CDR3: CASKYGRANYGYTF
J: TRBJ2-5; V: TRBV28; CDR3: CASRAIGRGETQYF
J: TRBJ2-3; V: TRBV4-1; CDR3: CASSPEPLATDTQYF
J: TRBJ2-7; V: TRBV7-2; CDR3: CASSWGLAAYEQYF
J: TRBJ2-1; V: TRBV21-1; CDR3: CASSTQGAYNEQFF
J: TRBJ2-1; V: TRBV6-2/TRBV6-3; CDR3: CASSYPELARVNEQFF
J: TRBJ2-2; V: TRBV7-3; CDR3: CASSPRAGGELFF
J: TRBJ2-3; V: TRBV5-4; CDR3: CASSFGTGTDTQYF
J: TRBJ2-7; V: TRBV19; CDR3: CASSRRDRGYEQYF
J: TRBJ1-1; V: TRBV28; CDR3: CASVHPPQQGANTEAFF
J: TRBJ2-5; V: TRBV2; CDR3: CASSERLRVETQYF
J: TRBJ1-5; V: TRBV28; CDR3: CASRIGTGPGNQPQHF
J: TRBJ2-7; V: TRBV6-5; CDR3: CASSYSGTGISEQYF
J: TRBJ1-6; V: TRBV7-2; CDR3: CASSEWGGGNSPLHF
J: TRBJ2-3; V: TRBV24-1; CDR3: CATSDGTGGRDTQYF
J: TRBJ1-2; V: TRBV19; CDR3: CASRDSVVGYTF
J: TRBJ2-7; V: TRBV9; CDR3: CASSVVQWGGISYEQYF
J: TRBJ2-7; V: TRBV5-1; CDR3: CASSLTGSYEQYF
J: TRBJ1-1; V: TRBV27; CDR3: CATSQRLISTTEAFF
J: TRBJ1-5; V: TRBV6-2/TRBV6-3; CDR3: CASSYGQGSNQPQHF
J: TRBJ2-1; V: TRBV24-1; CDR3: CATSDPGTGENEQFF
J: TRBJ2-7; V: TRBV7-3; CDR3: CASSLTGGGYEQYF
J: TRBJ2-5; V: TRBV5-1; CDR3: CASSLALAGGLPETQYF
J: TRBJ1-5; V: TRBV30; CDR3: CAWTRVGEQPQHF
J: TRBJ2-1; V: TRBV28; CDR3: CASSSGGLGDNEQFF
J: TRBJ1-2; V: TRBV24-1; CDR3: CATSDPPREEGYTF
J: TRBJ2-3; V: TRBV6-5; CDR3: CASGRGGLTDTQYF
J: TRBJ2-3; V: TRBV18; CDR3: CASSPRHSSTDTQYF
J: TRBJ2-3; V: TRBV15; CDR3: CATSRESLTDTQYF
J: TRBJ2-2; V: TRBV7-3; CDR3: CASSLIPYTGELFF
J: TRBJ2-1; V: TRBV5-4; CDR3: CASSPGRTNNEQFF
J: TRBJ2-3; V: TRBV28; CDR3: CASSPGWRTADTQYF
J: TRBJ2-7; V: TRBV7-2; CDR3: CASSLGREGYEQYF
J: TRBJ2-7; V: TRBV5-4; CDR3: CASSLIQGGYEQYF
J: TRBJ2-7; V: TRBV19; CDR3: CASSAYPWGLAGVVNEQYF
J: TRBJ2-7; V: TRBV5-1; CDR3: CASRLLPGLVSYEQYF
J: TRBJ2-2; V: TRBV18; CDR3: CASSAAGGSGTGELFF
J: TRBJ1-4; V: TRBV7-2; CDR3: CASSSAFSRAGKEKLFF
J: TRBJ2-2; V: TRBV29-1; CDR3: CERPGWREENTGELFF
J: TRBJ2-7; V: TRBV4-3; CDR3: CASSQDGQGNYEQYF
J: TRBJ2-7; V: TRBV28; CDR3: CASSFPGQGRYEQYF
J: TRBJ2-4; V: TRBV5-4; CDR3: CASSLDGTPKYKNIQYF
J: TRBJ1-1; V: TRBV19; CDR3: CASYRTGRTEAFF